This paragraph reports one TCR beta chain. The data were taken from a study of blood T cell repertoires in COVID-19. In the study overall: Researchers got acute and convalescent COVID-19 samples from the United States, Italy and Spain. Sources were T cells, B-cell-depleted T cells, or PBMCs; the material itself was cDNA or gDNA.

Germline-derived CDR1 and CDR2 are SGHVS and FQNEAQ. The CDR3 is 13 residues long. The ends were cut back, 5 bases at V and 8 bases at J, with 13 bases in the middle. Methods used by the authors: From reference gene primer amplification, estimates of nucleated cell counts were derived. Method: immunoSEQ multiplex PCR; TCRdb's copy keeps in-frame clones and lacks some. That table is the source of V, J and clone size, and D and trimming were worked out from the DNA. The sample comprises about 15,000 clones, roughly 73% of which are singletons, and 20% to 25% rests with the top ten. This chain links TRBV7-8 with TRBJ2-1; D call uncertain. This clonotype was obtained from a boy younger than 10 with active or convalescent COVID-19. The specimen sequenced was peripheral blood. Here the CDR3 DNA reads TGTGCCAGCAGCCTGCAACTAACCGATGAGCAGTTCTTC. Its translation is CASSLQLTDEQFF.